This is a list of T cell receptor beta chains from one sample in a study of Ad26.COV2.S vaccination and SARS-CoV-2 variants. Only in-frame clones appear in the TCRdb table, and some are missing; sequencing was by immunoSEQ multiplex PCR. The sample holds about 420,000 clones, over 75% seen once. Material: peripheral blood, obtained in a trial of Ad26.COV2.S vaccine versus placebo. The receptors shown here come from a person between 18 and 60 years old who received the Ad26.COV2.S COVID-19 vaccine or a placebo. The CDR3 runs from the conserved cysteine through the conserved F or W. The order of the fields is V gene, clone size, J gene, D gene, CDR3 DNA, CDR3 protein. D genes are given only for firm matches. Clone sizes are given selectively: once, few, many, or a class where the clone is expanded.

TRBV25-1	NA	TRBJ1-6	NA	TGTGCCAGCAGTGAATACAACAGTTATTCACCCCTCCACTTT	CASSEYNSYSPLHF
TRBV6-4	NA	TRBJ1-1	TRBD1	TGTGCCAGCAGTGAGACAGGGGAAGGGGCTGAAGCTTTCTTT	CASSETGEGAEAFF
TRBV19	NA	TRBJ2-7	TRBD1	TGTGCCAGTAGCCACCGGGACAGGGTGCATTCCGAGCAGTACTTC	CASSHRDRVHSEQYF
TRBV11-3	once	TRBJ2-2	TRBD1	TGTGCCAGCTCCGGTGACAGGGCGAACACCGGGGAGCTGTTTTTT	CASSGDRANTGELFF
TRBV7-2	NA	TRBJ1-3	NA	TGTGCCAGCAGCTTAGAACTGAACTCTGGAAACACCATATATTTT	CASSLELNSGNTIYF
TRBV6-5	NA	TRBJ2-7	NA	TGTGCCAGCAGTTACAGAGCCTATACCTACGAGCAGTACTTC	CASSYRAYTYEQYF
TRBV9	NA	TRBJ2-7	NA	TGTGCCAGCAGCGTAATGCAGGGCTCCGAGCAGTACTTC	CASSVMQGSEQYF
TRBV2	NA	TRBJ2-1	TRBD2	TGTGCCAGCAACCAGCGGGGGGTTCACAATGAGCAGTTCTTC	CASNQRGVHNEQFF
TRBV19	NA	TRBJ2-3	NA	TGTGCCAGTAGTGTCGGTCTGGGGGCAGGAGATACGCAGTATTTT	CASSVGLGAGDTQYF
TRBV9	NA	TRBJ2-7	TRBD1	TGTGCCAGCAGCGTCGGCAGGGGGTTCTACGAGCAGTACTTC	CASSVGRGFYEQYF
TRBV4-1	NA	TRBJ2-3	NA	TGCGCCAGCAGCCAAGGGTATCAGGGACGCACAGATACGCAGTATTTT	CASSQGYQGRTDTQYF
TRBV18	once	TRBJ1-4	NA	TGTGCCAGCTCACCAAGCACAAATAATGAAAAACTGTTTTTT	CASSPSTNNEKLFF
TRBV28	NA	TRBJ1-2	NA	TGTGCCAGCAGGGGCCGGACCTTAGGTGGCTACACCTTC	CASRGRTLGGYTF
TRBV30	NA	TRBJ2-1	NA	TGTGCCTGGGGAGACGGACAGCAGTTCTTC	CAWGDGQQFF
TRBV4-3	NA	TRBJ1-1	NA	TGCGCCAGCAGCCAAGACCCGAACACTGAAGCTTTCTTT	CASSQDPNTEAFF
TRBV9	NA	TRBJ2-7	TRBD2	TGTGCCAGCAGCGTAGATAGCGGGGGGGCCCGCTACGAGCAGTACTTC	CASSVDSGGARYEQYF
TRBV30	NA	TRBJ2-6	NA	TGTGCCTGGAGTGTAACTGGGGCCAACGTCCTGACTTTC	CAWSVTGANVLTF
TRBV12-3/TRBV12-4	NA	TRBJ2-7	NA	TGTGCCAGCAGTTCCGACATGCGGGAGCAGTACTTC	CASSSDMREQYF
TRBV27	NA	TRBJ1-6	NA	TGTGCCAGCAGTCTATCCGGGACACCCGGAGAACCCCTCCACTTT	CASSLSGTPGEPLHF
TRBV28	NA	TRBJ2-4	TRBD2	TGTGCCAGCAGGAGCGGGGGATTAGCCAAAAACATTCAGTACTTC	CASRSGGLAKNIQYF
TRBV7-9	NA	TRBJ1-2	TRBD1	TGTGCCAGCAGCTTAGGGACAGGCGCCTATGGCTACACCTTC	CASSLGTGAYGYTF
TRBV7-2	NA	TRBJ2-7	TRBD2	TGTGCCAGCAGTCTTAATGCGGGGGGCACCTACGAGCAGTACTTC	CASSLNAGGTYEQYF
TRBV5-4	few	TRBJ1-3	NA	TGTGCCAGCAGCTCCCCTGGCGGGACCTCTGGAAACACCATATATTTT	CASSSPGGTSGNTIYF
TRBV5-4	NA	TRBJ1-2	NA	TGTGCCAGCAACTCTTTAGGCAGGGCCCTTGGCTACACCTTC	CASNSLGRALGYTF
TRBV2	NA	TRBJ2-3	TRBD2	TGTGCCAGCAGTGAACTGCGGGGGGGCACAGATACGCAGTATTTT	CASSELRGGTDTQYF
TRBV7-9	NA	TRBJ2-1	NA	TGTGCCAGCAGCTTATTCTTCGGGGTTGTGCTAGCAGATAACAATGAGCAGTTCTTC	CASSLFFGVVLADNNEQFF
TRBV5-1	NA	TRBJ2-5	TRBD2	TGCGCCAGCAGTGCTATCCTAGCGGGGGTCCAAGAGACCCAGTACTTC	CASSAILAGVQETQYF
TRBV7-3	NA	TRBJ2-3	NA	TGTGCCAGCAGCCCACTCACCCAGACTAGAGGCTCAGATACGCAGTATTTT	CASSPLTQTRGSDTQYF
TRBV25-1	NA	TRBJ1-4	TRBD1	TGTGCCAGCAGTGAACTCGGACAGGGGGTGAGGTCTAATGAAAAACTGTTTTTT	CASSELGQGVRSNEKLFF
TRBV6-2/TRBV6-3	NA	TRBJ2-3	NA	TGTGCCAGCAGTTACACGCGGGTGGGCACAGATACGCAGTATTTT	CASSYTRVGTDTQYF
TRBV9	NA	TRBJ1-3	NA	TGTGCCAGCAGCCTAACGTCCCCGACGTCAGCCTACTCTGGAAACACCATATATTTT	CASSLTSPTSAYSGNTIYF
TRBV5-1	once	TRBJ2-7	NA	TGCGCCAGCAGCACAGACCAGGGGCTCTACGAGCAGTACTTC	CASSTDQGLYEQYF
TRBV18	NA	TRBJ1-2	TRBD1	TGTGCCAGCTCACCCGGGACAGGGGAATATGGCTACACCTTC	CASSPGTGEYGYTF
TRBV5-6	NA	TRBJ2-1	NA	TGTGCCAGCAGCCGGATGCCGGCGGGGACTTACAATGAGCAGTTCTTC	CASSRMPAGTYNEQFF
TRBV23-1	NA	TRBJ1-4	NA	TGCGCCAGCAGGCCGCAGGAGACTAATGAAAAACTGTTTTTT	CASRPQETNEKLFF
TRBV30	once	TRBJ2-3	NA	TGTGCCTGGAGTAAACCACAGGGTCGGGGTAGAGATACGCAGTATTTT	CAWSKPQGRGRDTQYF
TRBV12-3/TRBV12-4	NA	TRBJ1-2	NA	TGTGCCAGCAGCTTTACAGGGCCCTATGGCTACACCTTC	CASSFTGPYGYTF
TRBV5-1	NA	TRBJ2-3	NA	TGCGCCAGCGCAACCACCGGGGTCGGAGGGACAGATACGCAGTATTTT	CASATTGVGGTDTQYF
TRBV11-2	NA	TRBJ2-7	NA	TGTGCCAGCAGATCCCTTAACTCCTACGAGCAGTACTTC	CASRSLNSYEQYF
TRBV5-1	NA	TRBJ2-5	NA	TGCGCCAGCAGCTTGTTTAGGGCCCAGGCGGAGACCCAGTACTTC	CASSLFRAQAETQYF
TRBV28	NA	TRBJ1-6	NA	TGTGCCAGCAGTTCGACACCTCGGCCACCCCTCCACTTT	CASSSTPRPPLHF
TRBV6-2/TRBV6-3	NA	TRBJ1-1	NA	TGTGCCAGCAGCTTCGCCGGGAACACTGAAGCTTTCTTT	CASSFAGNTEAFF
TRBV30	NA	TRBJ2-3	NA	TGTGCCTGGAGCAGGGTGGGTGGCACAGATACGCAGTATTTT	CAWSRVGGTDTQYF